The 20 T cell receptor beta chains listed next were all sequenced from one sample in a study of T cells in women clearing cervical HPV infection. Profiling relied on immunoSEQ multiplex PCR, and the TCRdb table lists in-frame clones only, not all of them. This sample's table reports around 30,000 clones. The sequenced material came from blood buffy coat. The receptors derive from a woman aged 18 to 75 with a cervical HPV16 infection that either progressed to CIN3+ or cleared (not recorded which).

On this clone itself: The read falls 3 residues short of the CDR3 end, and the missing part is taken from the germline J gene. This chain links TRBV2 with TRBJ2-3; 7 nucleotides match TRBD2. This CDR3 spans 15 amino acids. Germline V gene lookup returns CDR1 SNHLY and CDR2 FYNNEI. This CDR3 is CASSERRGDWETQYF. CDR3 bases read: TGTGCCAGCAGTGAGCGACGGGGGGATTGGGAGACG. The variable domain in full, completed from reference TRBV2 and TRBJ2-3, reads EPEVTQTPSHQVTQMGQEVILRCVPISNHLYFYWYRQILGQKVEFLVSFYNNEISEKSEIFDDQFSVERPDGSNFTLKIRSTKLEDSAMYFCASSERRGDWETQYFGPGTRLTVL.

Turning to this clone: Read sequence stops 3 residues before the CDR3 end, and the germline J gene provides the missing end. The rearrangement joins TRBV5-1 to TRBJ1-5; D ambiguous. The CDR3 is 13 amino acids. Germline V CDR1 and CDR2: SGHRS, YFSETQ. Trimming removed 0 bases at V and 5 bases at J, with 6 bases between. The CDR3 reads CASSLEPDQPQHF. The CDR3 DNA, read in part, is TGCGCCAGCAGCTTGGAACCAGATCAGCCC.

About this clone: The read gets to within 3 residues of the CDR3 end, and the germline J gene fills in the rest. The V call is TRBV5-1, the J call TRBJ1-1, with a weak D call TRBD1 (6 bases). Trimming took off 7 bases at V and 3 bases at J, with 16 bases between the two ends. Germline V gives CDR1 SGHRS, CDR2 YFSETQ. The CDR3 is 14 amino acids. The CDR3 here is CASQKGVMDTEAFF. The covered CDR3 bases are TGCGCCAGCCAAAAGGGGGTCATGGACACTGAA.

As regards this clone: The CDR3 end is not reached by the read, which stops 3 residues before it; the germline J gene fills it in. This sequence joins TRBV20-1 and TRBJ1-5; the match to TRBD1 covers 8 bases. Germline trimming cut 3 bases from V and 6 bases from J; bases unmatched to any gene: 7. The CDR3 is 14 residues long. The V gene's germline CDR1 is DFQATT and CDR2 SNEGSKA (reference sequence). The covered CDR3 bases are TGCAGTGCTAGGGGGGCAGGGGGCATTCAGCCC. Residues: CSARGAGGIQP. The whole CDR3 protein reads CSARGAGGIQPQHF.

In regard to this clone: The missing CDR3 end, 3 residues past where the read stops, is filled in from the germline J gene. V is TRBV19 and J is TRBJ2-5, with TRBD2 matching 11 bases. CDR3 length: 16 amino acids. The germline V gene encodes CDR1 LNHDA and CDR2 SQIVND (reference sequence). The V segment lost 5 bases and the J segment 4 bases; nucleotides outside the gene matches: 9. The part of the CDR3 DNA that was read is TGTGCCAGTAGTCCCTTAGCGGGGGGGAAGGGAGAGACC. Protein: CASSPLAGGKGET. The whole CDR3 reads CASSPLAGGKGETQYF.

Note on this clone: Read data end 3 residues before the CDR3 end; the end is taken from the germline J gene. The V call is TRBV29-1, the J call TRBJ2-2, with D perhaps TRBD1 (6 bases). The V gene's germline CDR1 is SQVTM and CDR2 ANQGSEA. The CDR3 consists of 13 residues. Trimming shortened V by 6 bases and J by 0 bases, and 8 bases separated the two germline ends. The CDR3 bases that were read are TGCAGCGTCGGACAGACGAACACCGGGGAG. It encodes CSVGQTNTGE. The whole CDR3 sequence is CSVGQTNTGELFF.

Note on this clone: With the read ending 3 residues before the CDR3 end, the germline J gene is used to fill in that end. The V call is TRBV5-6, the J call TRBJ2-7; D might be TRBD1 (6 bases). This CDR3 region has 14 residues. Trimming removed 0 bases from V and 4 bases from J, with 11 bases in between. Germline loops: CDR1 SGHDT, CDR2 YYEEEE. This CDR3 reads CASSLGVGGYEQYF. CDR3 DNA (partial): TGTGCCAGCAGCTTGGGGGTAGGGGGTTACGAG.

A word on this clone: One junction end does not reproduce the germline sequence, and a read error may be involved. The read falls 3 residues short of the CDR3 end, and the missing part is taken from the germline J gene. The same CDR3 can be traced to other DNA sequences in this sample. The V and J genes are TRBV7-6 and TRBJ1-3; TRBD1 agrees at 7 bases. The CDR3 is 16 amino acids. Germline assignment: CDR1 SGHVS and CDR2 FNYEAQ. Here the CDR3 reads CASSPTWDSSGNTIYF. The part of the CDR3 DNA that was read is TGTGCCAGCAGCCCAACCTGGGACAGCTCTGGAAACACA.

As to this clone: Sequencing ends 3 residues short of the CDR3 end; the germline J gene provides the rest. J is TRBJ1-1 and V is TRBV18; 9 bases fit TRBD1. CDR3 length: 16 residues. Germline V CDR1 and CDR2: KGHSH, LQKENI. This CDR3 reads CASSPAGTGYRLGAFF. The covered CDR3 bases are TGTGCCAGCTCACCAGCCGGGACAGGGTACCGCTTGGGA.

Worth noting for this clone: The junction differs from germline at one of its ends, possibly a read error. The same CDR3 is also encoded by other DNA sequences in this sample. This chain's CDR3 is CASSVQGLTHGYTF. Incomplete CDR3 DNA: TGTGCCAGCAGCGTACAGGGCCTTACTCATGGA. J is TRBJ1-2 and V is TRBV2; tentatively, D is TRBD1 (6 bases). Read sequence stops 3 residues before the CDR3 end, and the germline J gene provides the missing end. Germline-derived CDR1 and CDR2 are SNHLY and FYNNEI. The CDR3 is 14 residues long. Full variable domain (outside the CDR3, taken from reference TRBV2 and TRBJ1-2): EPEVTQTPSHQVTQMGQEVILRCVPISNHLYFYWYRQILGQKVEFLVSFYNNEISEKSEIFDDQFSVERPDGSNFTLKIRSTKLEDSAMYFCASSVQGLTHGYTFGSGTRLTVV.

On this clone itself: The missing CDR3 end, 3 residues past where the read stops, is filled in from the germline J gene. The chain employs TRBV2 and TRBJ1-1, with TRBD1 as a possible D gene (5 bases). V lost 4 bases and J lost 5, with 11 bases in between. The CDR3 covers 13 residues. Germline CDR1 is SNHLY and CDR2 is FYNNEI. Partial CDR3 DNA: TGTGCCAGCAGTGGAGGGGTATCAACTGAA. Translated: CASSGGVSTE. The whole CDR3 protein is CASSGGVSTEAFF.

Remarks on this clone: The read terminates 3 residues before the CDR3 end, so the remaining end is supplied by the germline J gene. This chain connects TRBV2 to TRBJ2-2, with D uncertain. Germline CDR1 reads SNHLY; CDR2 reads FYNNEI. The CDR3 runs 13 residues. The CDR3 loop is CASNRQNNSPLFF. The CDR3 DNA, read in part, is TGTGCCAGCAATCGTCAGAATAATTCACCG.

Of note for this clone: Read coverage stops 3 residues before the CDR3 terminus; the germline J gene supplies the remainder. The chain uses TRBV29-1 and TRBJ1-5, with D possibly matching TRBD1 (6 bases). V lost 6 bases and J lost 4, with 13 bases in between. This CDR3 has 13 amino acids. Per the germline V gene, CDR1 is SQVTM and CDR2 is ANQGSEA. The covered CDR3 bases are TGCAGCGTCGTGGAACAGGGAAATCAGCCC. Translation gives CSVVEQGNQP. Given in full, the CDR3 is CSVVEQGNQPQHF.

Notes on this clone: Read sequence stops 3 residues before the CDR3 end, and the germline J gene provides the missing end. This chain links TRBV13 with TRBJ1-2, with D maybe TRBD1 (5 bases). Germline V lookup: CDR1 PRHDT, CDR2 FYEKMQ (reference sequence). This CDR3 has 16 residues. The CDR3 sequence: CASSLGWPGVEEGYTF. Partial CDR3 DNA: TGTGCCAGCAGCTTAGGCTGGCCGGGGGTGGAAGAAGGC. The full variable domain, completed using reference TRBV13 and TRBJ1-2, is AAGVIQSPRHLIKEKRETATLKCYPIPRHDTVYWYQQGPGQDPQFLISFYEKMQSDKGSIPDRFSAQQFSDYHSELNMSSLELGDSALYFCASSLGWPGVEEGYTFGSGTRLTVV.

Comment on this clone: The read falls 3 residues short of the CDR3 end, and the missing part is taken from the germline J gene. This sequence joins TRBV20-1 and TRBJ2-7, with D possibly being TRBD1 (5 bases). The CDR3 has 18 amino acids. V shed 7 bases and J shed 3 bases, with 31 bases lying between them. Germline CDR1 reads DFQATT; CDR2 reads SNEGSKA (reference sequence). The part of the CDR3 DNA that was read is TGCAGTGGGGTAAGGGGAAGGGGAAAGGCCCTAACTTTCTACGAG. It encodes CSGVRGRGKALTFYE. In full, the CDR3 reads CSGVRGRGKALTFYEQYF.

Comments on this clone: Sequencing ends 3 residues short of the CDR3 end; the germline J gene provides the rest. The V and J genes are TRBV7-8 and TRBJ1-5, with 7 bases aligning to TRBD1. The J segment lost 2 bases and the V segment lost 5 bases, leaving 6 bases of the junction unmatched. This CDR3 region has 15 residues. CDR1 and CDR2 (germline): SGHVS, FQNEAQ. The CDR3 protein is CASSPGTVGNQPQHF. Incomplete CDR3 DNA: TGTGCCAGCAGCCCCGGGACAGTCGGCAATCAGCCC.

Details on this clone: The read halts 3 residues ahead of the CDR3 end, with the missing end drawn from the germline J gene. The chain carries TRBV6-2 or TRBV6-3 and TRBJ2-1, with 12 bases aligning to TRBD2. This CDR3 comprises 16 residues. CDR1 and CDR2 (germline): MNHEY, SVGEGT. Trimming took 5 bases from V and 7 from J; bases not matched to a gene: 9. CDR3 DNA (partial): TGTGCCAGCAGTCCCCCCCGTCTAGCGGGGGGGAATGAG. It encodes CASSPPRLAGGNE. The whole CDR3 sequence is CASSPPRLAGGNEQFF.

A note on this clone: The CDR3 end lies 3 residues beyond the end of the read and is filled in from the germline J gene. This chain connects TRBV2 to TRBJ2-2; TRBD1 aligns across 8 bases. J gave up 7 bases and V 5 bases, and 6 bases lay outside the gene matches. The CDR3 runs to 14 residues. Germline CDR1 is SNHLY and CDR2 is FYNNEI. Incomplete CDR3 DNA: TGTGCCAGCAGTAAGGACAGGGTGATCGGGGAG. Translated: CASSKDRVIGE. The entire CDR3 protein reads CASSKDRVIGELFF.

About this clone: The read comes to an end 3 residues before the CDR3 does, leaving the germline J gene to fill in the end. This chain links TRBV12-3 or TRBV12-4 with TRBJ2-7; D possibly corresponds to TRBD1 (6 bases). The CDR3 spans 15 residues. V was trimmed by 3 bases and J by 0 bases, leaving 12 bases between them. The CDR3 sequence is CASSFRQELSYEQYF. The part of the CDR3 DNA that was read is TGTGCCAGCAGTTTTCGACAGGAGCTCTCCTACGAG.

For this clone: The DNA ends 3 residues before the CDR3 does, and the rest of the CDR3 is filled in from the germline J gene. The V call is TRBV5-1, the J call TRBJ2-3; 9 bases align to TRBD1. Trimming took 4 bases from V and 4 from J; bases not matched to a gene: 7. Germline V gene sequence: CDR1 SGHRS, CDR2 YFSETQ. The CDR3 sequence is 15 residues long. The DNA read from the CDR3 is TGCGCCAGCAGCGTAGGACAGGGGCGGGCAGATACG. This sequence encodes CASSVGQGRADT. The whole CDR3 reads CASSVGQGRADTQYF.